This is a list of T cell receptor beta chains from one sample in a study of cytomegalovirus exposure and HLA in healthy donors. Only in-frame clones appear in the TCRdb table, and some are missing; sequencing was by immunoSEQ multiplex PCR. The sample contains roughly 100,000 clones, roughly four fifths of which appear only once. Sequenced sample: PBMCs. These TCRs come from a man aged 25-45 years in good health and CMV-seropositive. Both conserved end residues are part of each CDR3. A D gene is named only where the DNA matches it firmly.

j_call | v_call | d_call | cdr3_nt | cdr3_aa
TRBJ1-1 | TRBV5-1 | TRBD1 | TGCGCCAGCAGCTTGGCTTGGGACAGGGGAGGCACTGAAGCTTTCTTT | CASSLAWDRGGTEAFF
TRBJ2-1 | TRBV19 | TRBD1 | TGTGCCAGTAGCCCTCCCGGGACAGGGGGGAGCAATGAGCAGTTCTTC | CASSPPGTGGSNEQFF
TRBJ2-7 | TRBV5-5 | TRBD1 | TGTGCCAGCAGCTTGGCAGGCAGGGGGTACTACGAGCAGTACTTC | CASSLAGRGYYEQYF
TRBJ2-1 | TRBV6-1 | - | TGTGCCAGCAGTCCCGGGGGGCTCAATGAGCAGTTCTTC | CASSPGGLNEQFF
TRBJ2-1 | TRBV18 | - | TGTGCCAGCTCAGAGGACAGCGTGAATGAGCAGTTCTTC | CASSEDSVNEQFF
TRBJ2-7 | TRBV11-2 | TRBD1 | TGTGCCAGCAGCTTAGTGGGGACAGGGGGATTTTACGAGCAGTACTTC | CASSLVGTGGFYEQYF
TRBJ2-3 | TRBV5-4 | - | TGTGCCAGCAGCTTGCCAGGGCACACAGATACGCAGTATTTT | CASSLPGHTDTQYF
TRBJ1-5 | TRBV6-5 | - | TGTGCCAGCAGTGCGGACATTAGCAATCAGCCCCAGCATTTT | CASSADISNQPQHF
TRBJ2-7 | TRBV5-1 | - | TGCGCCAGCAGCTCGCTCCCGGGACATCCTAGCTACGAGCAGTACTTC | CASSSLPGHPSYEQYF
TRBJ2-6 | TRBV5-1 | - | TGCGCCAGCAGCTTGGGTAGCGCTGGGGCCAACGTCCTGACTTTC | CASSLGSAGANVLTF
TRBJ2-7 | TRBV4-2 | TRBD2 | TGTGCCAGCAGCGGGCGTGACGGGACTAACGGCGTCTACGAGCAGTACTTC | CASSGRDGTNGVYEQYF
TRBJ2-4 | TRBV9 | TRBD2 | TGTGCCAGCAGCGTGGGGGGTGGAAGCGGGAGAAACATTCAGTACTTC | CASSVGGGSGRNIQYF
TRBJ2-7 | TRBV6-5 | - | TGTGCCAGCAGTTACTCGACGCCAGGGGGGGAGCAGTACTTC | CASSYSTPGGEQYF
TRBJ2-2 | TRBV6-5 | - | TGTGCCAGCAGTTATTTCAACGGCGGGGAGCTGTTTTTT | CASSYFNGGELFF
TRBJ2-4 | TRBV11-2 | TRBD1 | TGTGCCAGCAGTTGGACAGGGGGCTTGTCCGGCCAGACAAACATTCAGTACTTC | CASSWTGGLSGQTNIQYF
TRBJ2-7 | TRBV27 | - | TGTGCCAGCAGTTTAGTGGCCAACTACGAGCAGTACTTC | CASSLVANYEQYF
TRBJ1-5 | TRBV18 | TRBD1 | TGTGCCAGCTCGAGGACAGGGGGAGACTATCAGCCCCAGCATTTT | CASSRTGGDYQPQHF
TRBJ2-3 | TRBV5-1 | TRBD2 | TGCGCCAGCAGCCCCGGACTAGCGGGAGTACCAGATACGCAGTATTTT | CASSPGLAGVPDTQYF
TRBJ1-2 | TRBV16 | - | TGTGCCAGCAGCCATCATTCTCCAGGACTTACTAACTATGGCTACACCTTC | CASSHHSPGLTNYGYTF
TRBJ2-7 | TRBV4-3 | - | TGCGCCAGCAGCCTCTACCGGGGACAAGATATGTACTTC | CASSLYRGQDMYF
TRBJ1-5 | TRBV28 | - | TGTGCCAGCACCCGGACAGACCGGTCTCAGCCCCAGCATTTT | CASTRTDRSQPQHF
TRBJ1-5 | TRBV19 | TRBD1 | TGTGCCAGTAGTATTCCTTCGGGACAGGGATACCAGCCCCAGCATTTT | CASSIPSGQGYQPQHF
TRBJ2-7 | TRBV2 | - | TGTGCCAGCAGGGATTACTCTGGGGCCCGCTACGAGCAGTACTTC | CASRDYSGARYEQYF